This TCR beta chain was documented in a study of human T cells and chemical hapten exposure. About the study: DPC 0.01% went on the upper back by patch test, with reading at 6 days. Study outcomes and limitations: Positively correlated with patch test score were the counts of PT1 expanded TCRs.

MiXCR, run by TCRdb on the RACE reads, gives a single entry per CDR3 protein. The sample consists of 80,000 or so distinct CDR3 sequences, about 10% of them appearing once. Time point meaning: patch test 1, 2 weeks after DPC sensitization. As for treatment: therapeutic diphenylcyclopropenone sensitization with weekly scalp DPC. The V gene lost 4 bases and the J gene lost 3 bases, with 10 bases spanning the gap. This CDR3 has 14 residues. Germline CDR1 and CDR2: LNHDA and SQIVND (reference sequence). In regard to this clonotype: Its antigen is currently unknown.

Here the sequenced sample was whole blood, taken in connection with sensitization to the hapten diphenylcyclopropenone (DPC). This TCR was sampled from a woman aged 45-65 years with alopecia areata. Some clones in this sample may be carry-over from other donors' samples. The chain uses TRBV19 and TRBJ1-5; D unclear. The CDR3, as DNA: TGTGCCAGTAGTAGTCGACGGCCCAATCAGCCCCAGCATTTT. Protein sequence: CASSSRRPNQPQHF.